These T cell receptor beta chains were read from a single sample in a study of CD4 and CD8 cells across lung adenocarcinoma regions. TCRdb reprocessed the PCR reads via MiXCR and lists one record per CDR3 protein. The table has 15,000 or so distinct CDR3 sequences, roughly 47% seen once; the top ten hold around 15%. The specimen was CD4+ T cells from the center of a lung tumor. These receptors were obtained from a male donor with lung adenocarcinoma. The CD4 and CD8 labels of this study may be unreliable. The conserved cysteine and the conserved F or W are not part of the CDR3 here. Clone size is given for some rows only: seen once, a few or many times, or a class if the clone is expanded.

V gene,J gene,clone size,CDR3 protein
TRBV10-3,TRBJ1-1,many,ATGTPNTEAF
TRBV5-1,TRBJ2-1,NA,ASSEGLAGVHEQF
TRBV27,TRBJ1-1,many,ASSLNRGSLNTEAF
TRBV6-5,NA,many,ASSFGATYEQY
TRBV6-1,TRBJ2-5,NA,ASSEGGGRGRDQDTQY
TRBV7-9,TRBJ2-2,NA,ASSLTARPGTAGELF
TRBV6-6,TRBJ2-3,many,VSREGRGTDTQY
TRBV10-3,TRBJ2-5,NA,AGGGGSEKETQY
TRBV11-3,TRBJ2-1,NA,ASSLEGSATYNEQF
TRBV27,TRBJ2-1,many,ASSLPTTGEQF
TRBV6-5,TRBJ2-1,medium-sized,ASSYSSPGRKEQF
TRBV20-1,TRBJ2-1,few,SATSGTDEQF
TRBV6-5,TRBJ2-2,NA,ASRLQSGITDKQF
TRBV6-5,TRBJ2-7,many,ASSLDRGFYEQY
TRBV5-1,TRBJ1-2,NA,ASSFDSYGYT
TRBV12-3/TRBV12-4,TRBJ2-5,many,ASSLAGSETQY
TRBV6-1,TRBJ2-4,NA,GRGPGRGAKNTQY